Below are 25 T cell receptor beta chains sequenced from a single sample in a study of graft-versus-host responses after intestinal transplantation. Their recognized antigens are unknown. Measured with immunoSEQ multiplex PCR; TCRdb has only the in-frame clones, and not every one. The repertoire includes about 90,000 clones, roughly 92% of them detected once, and around 0.33% sits in the top ten. The starting material was unstimulated CD4+ T cells sorted from spleen or lymph node cells, obtained before intestinal transplant. Source of these receptors: a human donor who received an intestinal transplant.

This rearrangement joins TRBV19 to TRBJ1-6, with D possibly matching TRBD1 (6 bases). V gave up 7 bases and J gave up 6 bases, with 13 bases separating them. This CDR3 spans 14 amino acids. Germline V gene data show CDR1 as LNHDA and CDR2 as SQIVND (reference sequence). The CDR3 region is CASNTRGGNSPLHF. CDR3 bases: TGTGCCAGTAATACCAGGGGCGGTAATTCACCCCTCCACTTT.

This rearrangement joins TRBV19 to TRBJ2-3; the D gene is possibly TRBD1 (6 bases). The CDR3 is made up of 16 amino acids. Germline loops: CDR1 LNHDA, CDR2 SQIVND (reference sequence). V was pared by 2 bases and J by 4 bases, with 16 bases between. This CDR3 is CASSIKAGAGADTQYF. In DNA, the CDR3 is TGTGCCAGTAGTATAAAGGCAGGGGCGGGCGCAGATACGCAGTATTTT.

The V and J genes are TRBV2 and TRBJ2-2; TRBD2 aligns across 12 bases. V shed 8 bases, J shed 5 bases, and the junction held 9 bases outside the gene matches. Germline loops: CDR1 SNHLY, CDR2 FYNNEI. The CDR3 extends over 16 amino acids. The CDR3 DNA follows: TGTGCCAGCCGCGTCCTAGCGGGAGGGGATACCGGGGAGCTGTTTTTT. This sequence encodes CASRVLAGGDTGELFF.

V gene TRBV7-2 combines with J gene TRBJ1-2; D ambiguous. The CDR3 spans 14 residues. The V end was cut by 5 bases, the J end by 2 bases, with 12 bases between. The V gene's germline CDR1 is SGHTA and CDR2 FQGNSA. CDR3 nucleotide sequence: TGTGCCAGCAGCAATTTCCTAGGGAACTATGGCTACACCTTC. Its translation is CASSNFLGNYGYTF.

The gene calls are TRBV5-1 and TRBJ2-5; 7 bases match TRBD2. Germline V lookup: CDR1 SGHRS, CDR2 YFSETQ. V dropped 6 bases and J dropped 2; count of bases not matched to a gene: 16. The CDR3 runs 17 residues. Written as DNA, the CDR3 is TGCGCCAGCACCCGCAAGGCTAGCGGAGGAAAACAAGAGACCCAGTACTTC. Its protein product is CASTRKASGGKQETQYF.

This chain connects TRBV18 to TRBJ1-1; D is uncertain. The germline CDR1 and CDR2 sequences are KGHSH and LQKENI. This CDR3 comprises 15 residues. V lost 3 bases and J 0 bases, leaving 11 bases between the germline ends. The CDR3 bases are TGTGCCAGCTCACCCCGGACGGAATTGAACACTGAAGCTTTCTTT. This codes for CASSPRTELNTEAFF.

The chain links TRBV5-5 to TRBJ1-5; 7 positions match TRBD1. Germline V lookup: CDR1 SGHKS, CDR2 YYEKEE (reference sequence). The CDR3 extends over 14 amino acids. J was trimmed by 3 bases and V by 5 bases; bases with no gene match: 5. In DNA form, the CDR3 reads TGTGCCAGCAGTTTTGACAGGGTCAATCAGCCCCAGCATTTT. The encoded protein is CASSFDRVNQPQHF.

The chain recombines TRBV7-2 with TRBJ2-2; the match to TRBD2 covers 11 bases. The CDR3 covers 17 residues. The V segment lost 2 bases and the J segment 2 bases; nucleotides outside the gene matches: 4. CDR1 SGHTA and CDR2 FQGNSA come from the germline V gene. CDR3 loop: CASSLLSGRGNTGELFF. CDR3 sequence (DNA): TGTGCCAGCAGCTTACTTAGCGGGAGGGGAAACACCGGGGAGCTGTTTTTT.

The chain links TRBV5-1 to TRBJ2-5, with 10 bases matching TRBD2. The CDR3 has 14 amino acids. Germline assignment: CDR1 SGHRS and CDR2 YFSETQ. The J segment lost 4 bases and the V segment lost 1 base, leaving 1 base of the junction unmatched. CDR3 residues: CASSLSSGGETQYF. The CDR3 region has the DNA TGCGCCAGCAGCTTGTCTAGCGGGGGAGAGACCCAGTACTTC.

The CDR3 DNA reads as TGCGCCAGCAGCTTGGGGGAGTGGGCTGCTGAAGCTTTCTTT. It yields the protein CASSLGEWAAEAFF. The chain is built from TRBV5-1 and TRBJ1-1; D uncertain. CDR3 size: 14 residues. The germline CDR1 and CDR2 sequences are SGHRS and YFSETQ. The germline V and J ends were trimmed by 0 bases and 6 bases, with 12 bases remaining between them.

In this sample, this clone turned up once. This chain links TRBV15 with TRBJ1-2; no firm D call. CDR1 and CDR2 (germline): LNHNV, YYDKDF (reference sequence). The V end lost 0 bases, the J end lost 4 bases, and 15 bases lay between the germline ends. This CDR3 has 16 residues. Here the CDR3 reads CATSRDLQRLSYGYTF. DNA for the CDR3: TGTGCCACCAGCAGAGATCTTCAACGGTTGAGCTATGGCTACACCTTC.

The gene calls are TRBV6-5 and TRBJ2-1; D may be TRBD1 (6 bases). This CDR3 contains 15 residues. V was trimmed by 7 bases and J by 4 bases, leaving 17 bases between them. Germline CDR1 is MNHEY and CDR2 is SVGAGI. The CDR3 region is CASTSGQRKYNEQFF. The CDR3 bases are TGTGCCAGCACCTCTGGACAGCGAAAATACAATGAGCAGTTCTTC.

The V gene is TRBV28, the J gene TRBJ1-1; TRBD1 might be the D (6 bases). The germline V and J ends were trimmed by 2 bases and 5 bases, with 12 bases remaining between them. This CDR3 has 14 amino acids. CDR1 is MDHEN, CDR2 SYDVKM, per germline. The CDR3 loop is CASSLEGVRTEAFF. The CDR3 DNA reads TGTGCCAGCAGTTTAGAGGGGGTACGAACTGAAGCTTTCTTT.

The chain uses TRBV18 and TRBJ1-6, with 10 bases that match TRBD1. Germline CDR1 and CDR2: KGHSH and LQKENI. After removal of 6 bases from V and 5 bases from J, the junction contained 10 bases not matched to a gene. This CDR3 is built from 17 residues. CDR3 nucleotides: TGTGCCAGCTCGCCTACTCGGACAGGGGGAAATAATTCACCCCTCCACTTT. It encodes CASSPTRTGGNNSPLHF.

A word on this clone: Relative to the germline gene, one junction end is altered; a read error may explain this. This chain connects TRBV19 to TRBJ2-1; 9 bases fit TRBD1. CDR1 and CDR2 (germline): LNHDA, SQIVND (reference sequence). This CDR3 spans 15 amino acids. CDR3 nucleotides: TGTGCCAGTAGGATAGGGGACAGGGAGTTCCGTGAGCAGTTCTTC. Translation gives CASRIGDREFREQFF. The full variable domain, completed using reference TRBV19 and TRBJ2-1, is DGGITQSPKYLFRKEGQNVTLSCEQNLNHDAMYWYRQDPGQGLRLIYYSQIVNDFQKGDIAEGYSVSREKKESFPLTVTSAQKNPTAFYLCASRIGDREFREQFFGPGTRLTVL.

The chain is built from TRBV10-2 and TRBJ2-5; 14 nucleotides match TRBD2. The germline CDR1 and CDR2 sequences are WSHSY and SAAADI. Trimming at V came to 4 bases and at J to 2 bases, leaving 12 bases not matched to a gene. The CDR3 is made up of 19 amino acids. The CDR3 spells CASSAHGTSGRWRQETQYF. CDR3 coding DNA: TGCGCCAGCAGTGCCCACGGGACTAGCGGGAGATGGCGTCAAGAGACCCAGTACTTC.

The chain carries TRBV18 and TRBJ2-1; 7 nucleotides agree with TRBD2. This CDR3 is built from 13 residues. The V gene end was trimmed by 3 bases and the J gene end by 6 bases; junction bases not matched to a gene: 2. Germline V gives CDR1 KGHSH, CDR2 LQKENI. The CDR3 nucleotides read TGTGCCAGCTCACCGGCGGGAGCCAATGAGCAGTTCTTC. Its protein product is CASSPAGANEQFF.

The V call is TRBV15, the J call TRBJ1-2; a possible D gene is TRBD1 (6 bases). The CDR3 runs 13 residues. Germline loops: CDR1 LNHNV, CDR2 YYDKDF (reference sequence). Trimming stripped 0 bases from V and 8 bases from J, with 10 bases between. CDR3 loop: CATSRETGEGYTF. CDR3 DNA sequence: TGTGCCACCAGCAGAGAGACAGGCGAAGGCTACACCTTC.

This chain joins TRBV27 and TRBJ1-4; TRBD1 agrees at 9 bases. The length of the CDR3 is 18 residues. The V segment lost 1 base and the J segment 8 bases; nucleotides outside the gene matches: 14. Germline CDR1 is MNHEY and CDR2 is SMNVEV (reference sequence). CDR3 residues: CASSLWGQGLGGPEKLFF. The CDR3 DNA follows: TGTGCCAGCAGTTTATGGGGACAGGGATTGGGGGGGCCGGAAAAACTGTTTTTT.

The rearrangement links TRBV6-5 to TRBJ1-4; a possible D gene is TRBD1 (5 bases). CDR1 and CDR2 (germline): MNHEY, SVGAGI. Trimming shortened V by 8 bases and J by 4 bases, and 11 bases separated the two germline ends. The CDR3 runs 13 residues. CDR3 amino acids: CASLDRYNEKLFF. As DNA, the CDR3 is TGTGCCAGCCTAGACAGATATAATGAAAAACTGTTTTTT.

The rearrangement joins TRBV28 to TRBJ2-4; 8 nucleotides line up with TRBD1. CDR3 length: 15 amino acids. Losses at the gene ends were 9 bases for V and 0 bases for J; bases not matched to a gene: 7. Germline assignment: CDR1 MDHEN and CDR2 SYDVKM. CDR3 bases: TGTGCCAGTTCGGGACAGGCTTTAGCCAAAAACATTCAGTACTTC. Its protein product is CASSGQALAKNIQYF. Complete variable domain (other parts from reference TRBV28 and TRBJ2-4): DVKVTQSSRYLVKRTGEKVFLECVQDMDHENMFWYRQDPGLGLRLIYFSYDVKMKEKGDIPEGYSVSREKKERFSLILESASTNQTSMYLCASSGQALAKNIQYFGAGTRLSVL.

J is TRBJ1-1 and V is TRBV2; no definite D call. Germline assignment: CDR1 SNHLY and CDR2 FYNNEI. The CDR3 contains 11 residues. V was pared by 6 bases and J by 7 bases, with 9 bases between. CDR3 sequence reads: CASRGPFEAFF. In nucleotides, the CDR3 is TGTGCCAGCAGGGGTCCTTTTGAAGCTTTCTTT.

This clone has a single count. V is TRBV5-1 and J is TRBJ2-7; the D gene is possibly TRBD2 (5 bases). The CDR3 runs 13 residues. The ends were cut back, 3 bases at V and 6 bases at J, with 13 bases in the middle. CDR1 and CDR2 (germline): SGHRS, YFSETQ. CDR3 in DNA: TGCGCCAGCAGCTCCCTGGGTGGAGGCGAGCAGTACTTC. Amino acid sequence: CASSSLGGGEQYF.

This chain joins TRBV5-4 and TRBJ1-6; 7 nucleotides match TRBD1. The ends lost 3 bases at V and 7 bases at J; junction bases unmatched: 7. Per germline, CDR1 SGHNT and CDR2 YYREEE (reference sequence). This CDR3 has 15 residues. The CDR3 DNA follows: TGTGCCAGCAGCTACCGACAGGGTAGCAATTCACCCCTCCACTTT. This gives the protein CASSYRQGSNSPLHF.

This clone has only a few counts. This chain uses TRBV10-2 with TRBJ1-5; 9 bases match TRBD1. Looked up from germline, CDR1 is WSHSY and CDR2 is SAAADI. V shed 4 bases, J shed 4 bases, and the junction held 5 bases outside the gene matches. The CDR3 loop spans 15 amino acids. For the CDR3, the DNA is TGCGCCAGCAGTGCAGGGGACAGGGTTAATCAGCCCCAGCATTTT. Encoded protein: CASSAGDRVNQPQHF.